This entry lists 2 T cell receptor beta chains sequenced from one sample in a study of T cells in Graves' hyperthyroidism and ophthalmopathy. Amplified TCR beta CDR3 regions derived from RNA transcripts. During a first-round RT-PCR of the TCR CDR3, the HTBI primer set was used. From the multiplex PCR reads, TCRdb called clonotypes with MiXCR, one entry per CDR3 protein. The sample contains about 380,000 distinct CDR3 sequences, around 20% of which appear only once. The sequenced sample was blood. Receptors were obtained from a man aged 18 to 30 with Graves' ophthalmopathy.

This clonotype was observed at least ten times. The chain employs TRBV6-6 and TRBJ2-5, with 9 bases lining up with TRBD2. Looked up from germline, CDR1 is MNHNY and CDR2 is SVGAGI (reference sequence). After removal of 0 bases from V and 2 bases from J, the junction contained 10 bases not matched to a gene. The CDR3 loop spans 18 amino acids. This CDR3 is CASSYSFMASGKQETQYF. CDR3 DNA: TGTGCCAGCAGTTACTCGTTCATGGCTAGCGGGAAGCAAGAGACCCAGTACTTC.

This clonotype has a count of ten or more. The chain uses TRBV12-3 or TRBV12-4 and TRBJ1-2; 7 bases fit TRBD1. The CDR3 spans 15 residues. V trimming: 5 bases; J trimming: 6 bases; junction bases outside the gene matches: 12. The CDR3 DNA reads as TGTGCCAGCAGTCTTAACCGGGACAGAGGCGATGGCTACACCTTC. Its protein is CASSLNRDRGDGYTF.